Below are 13 T cell receptor beta chains sequenced from a single sample in a study of Graves' ophthalmopathy and Graves' hyperthyroidism. Researchers took RNA transcripts and amplified TCR beta CDR3 regions from them. The first round was an RT-PCR with HTBI primers, and the second round was a multiplex PCR. One entry per CDR3 protein results from TCRdb running MiXCR on the multiplex PCR reads. Altogether about 740,000 distinct CDR3 sequences are present, roughly two fifths being singletons, with the ten largest covering 35% to 55%. Material: peripheral blood. Receptors were obtained from an adult man with Graves' ophthalmopathy.

Only a few counts were recorded for this clonotype. The V and J genes are TRBV28 and TRBJ1-3, with D hard to call. V was clipped by 5 bases and J by 0 bases, with 11 bases between them. Germline V gene sequence: CDR1 MDHEN, CDR2 SYDVKM. This CDR3 spans 15 amino acids. The CDR3 DNA sequence: TGTGCCAGCAGTCTTGGACGGGTCTCTGGAAACACCATATATTTT. Translation: CASSLGRVSGNTIYF.

This rearrangement joins TRBV7-9 to TRBJ1-2; weak D call: TRBD1 (5 bases). Deletions cut 5 bases from V and 4 bases from J, with 14 bases between. Germline V lookup: CDR1 SEHNR, CDR2 FQNEAQ (reference sequence). This CDR3 region has 14 residues. The CDR3 loop reads CASSPGPTAYGYTF. CDR3 in DNA: TGTGCCAGCAGCCCAGGACCGACAGCCTATGGCTACACCTTC.

This clonotype was counted between two and nine times. This may stem from a read error, because a much larger clone lies one nucleotide away. The rearrangement links TRBV9 to TRBJ1-3, with unresolved D. Germline CDR1 SGDLS, CDR2 YYNGEE. This CDR3 is built from 12 residues. CDR3 DNA sequence: TGTGCCAGCAGCATACGTGGACACACCATATATTTT. Translating it yields CASSIRGHTIYF.

This clonotype was picked up many times. This chain connects TRBV7-2 to TRBJ2-7; D gene ambiguous. The CDR3 spans 13 residues. CDR1 and CDR2 (germline): SGHTA, FQGNSA. Trimming removed 1 base from V and 6 bases from J, with 10 bases in between. Here the CDR3 DNA reads TGTGCCAGCAGCTTAGGGATAGCCGTCGAGCAGTACTTC. Translated, it gives CASSLGIAVEQYF.

This rearrangement joins TRBV11-2 to TRBJ1-2; a possible D gene is TRBD1 (5 bases). V lost 0 bases and J 7 bases, leaving 12 bases between the germline ends. The V gene's germline CDR1 is SGHAT and CDR2 FQNNGV. This CDR3 is built from 14 residues. CDR3 bases: TGTGCCAGCAGCTTAGAATCAGGGCTTCTTGGCTACACCTTC. Amino acid sequence: CASSLESGLLGYTF.

Turning to this clonotype: The conserved phenylalanine or tryptophan normally closing the CDR3 is absent here, so this likely arose from a read error. The chain recombines TRBV2 with TRBJ2-7; 8 positions match TRBD1. Trimming at V came to 3 bases and at J to 4 bases, leaving 17 bases not matched to a gene. Germline CDR1 and CDR2: SNHLY and FYNNEI. The CDR3 has 18 residues. DNA of the CDR3: TGTGCCAGCAGTGAGAAGACTCCATTAGGACAGGGCTCTTACGAGCAGTACCTC. Translated, it gives CASSEKTPLGQGSYEQYL.

Ten or more counts support this clonotype. The CDR3 spells CAGQGANEKLFF. CDR3 bases: TGTGCAGGACAGGGGGCTAATGAAAAACTGTTTTTT. This rearrangement joins TRBV2 to TRBJ1-4; 10 bases line up with TRBD1. CDR1 and CDR2 (germline): SNHLY, FYNNEI. The CDR3 is 12 amino acids.

A single count supports this clonotype. Without the conserved terminal phenylalanine or tryptophan, this CDR3 likely stems from a read error. Because the CDR3's place on the DNA is in doubt, the DNA is left out and the CDR3 is given as listed by TCRdb. CDR3: CASSGEGL. The chain carries TRBV19 and TRBJ1-6. The CDR3 extends over 8 residues, inclusive of both ends. Per germline, CDR1 LNHDA and CDR2 SQIVND (reference sequence).

The genes are TRBV7-9 and TRBJ2-7; no clear D. V was cut by 5 bases and J by 6 bases, with 17 bases left in between. CDR1 is SEHNR, CDR2 FQNEAQ, per germline (reference sequence). The CDR3 has 14 residues. For the CDR3, the DNA is TGTGCCAGCAGCCTCGACCACCGCTACTCCGAGCAGTACTTC. It encodes CASSLDHRYSEQYF.

CDR3 nucleotides: TGCAGCGCTAAACAGGGGGGGTCTCAGACCCAGTACTTC. This encodes CSAKQGGSQTQYF. V is TRBV29-1 and J is TRBJ2-5; D may be TRBD1 (8 bases). From germline, CDR1 is SQVTM and CDR2 ANQGSEA. V was trimmed by 7 bases and J by 6 bases, leaving 18 bases between them. There are 13 residues in the CDR3. The variable domain in full, with the rest retrieved from reference TRBV29-1 and TRBJ2-5, is SAVISQKPSRDICQRGTSLTIQCQVDSQVTMMFWYRQQPGQSLTLIATANQGSEATYESGFVIDKFPISRPNLTFSTLTVSNMSPEDSSIYLCSAKQGGSQTQYFGPGTRLLVL.

The V gene is TRBV19, the J gene TRBJ1-3, with TRBD1 as a possible D gene (5 bases). This CDR3 contains 13 residues. Trimming took off 6 bases at V and 7 bases at J, with 13 bases between the two ends. Germline CDR1 LNHDA, CDR2 SQIVND (reference sequence). The chain's CDR3 is CASSVSGLNTIYF. DNA of the CDR3: TGTGCCAGTAGCGTCTCAGGGCTCAACACCATATATTTT.

There are many counts of this clonotype. The genes are TRBV7-2 and TRBJ2-5, with D perhaps assigned TRBD1 or TRBD2 (6 bases each). The CDR3 has 14 amino acids. Per the germline V gene, CDR1 is SGHTA and CDR2 is FQGNSA. Trimming left V 1 base short and J 1 base short, with 7 bases between. The CDR3 here is CASSLGGAQETQYF. CDR3 bases: TGTGCCAGCAGCTTAGGGGGGGCCCAAGAGACCCAGTACTTC. Combining the CDR3 with reference TRBV7-2 and TRBJ2-5 gives the whole variable domain GAGVSQSPSNKVTEKGKDVELRCDPISGHTALYWYRQSLGQGLEFLIYFQGNSAPDKSGLPSDRFSAERTGGSVSTLTIQRTQQEDSAVYLCASSLGGAQETQYFGPGTRLLVL.

This clonotype was recorded many times. The rearrangement uses TRBV29-1 and TRBJ2-7; D tentatively fits TRBD1 or TRBD2 (6 bases each). This CDR3 is built from 12 residues. Trimming cost V 4 bases and J 2 bases, with 9 bases left between them. In germline, CDR1 is SQVTM, CDR2 ANQGSEA. The DNA for the CDR3 is TGCAGCGTTGTCGGGGGCCCCTACGAGCAGTACTTC. Protein: CSVVGGPYEQYF.